Listed below are T cell receptor beta chains from one sample, sequenced in a study of Tregs in tolerant kidney transplant recipients. Libraries were prepared by immunoSEQ multiplex PCR; TCRdb keeps only in-frame clonotypes and omits some of them. The data show some 66,000 clones, roughly 92% seen once. The sample in question was CD8+ T cells from blood, obtained before the transplant. The source of these receptors is a human donor who received a combined kidney and bone marrow transplant. The CDR3 runs from the conserved cysteine through the conserved F or W. The D gene is left open where the match is weak. The size entry is marked missing in some rows and otherwise reads once, few, many or a size class.

V: TRBV4-1; J: TRBJ2-7; D: TRBD1; size: .; DNA: TGCGCCAGCAGCCAAGAGGGACAGGGAATTACCAGCGAGCAGTACTTC; CDR3: CASSQEGQGITSEQYF
V: TRBV21-1; J: TRBJ2-7; D: .; size: once; DNA: TGTGCTTCAACTCCTCCTTACGAGCAGTACTTC; CDR3: CASTPPYEQYF
V: TRBV13; J: TRBJ2-7; D: .; size: .; DNA: TGTGCCAGCAGCTTAGCTACAGGGTCGTACGAGCAGTACTTC; CDR3: CASSLATGSYEQYF
V: TRBV4-1; J: TRBJ1-2; D: .; size: .; DNA: TGCGCCAGCAGCCAAGAGAGTCACTATGGCTACACCTTC; CDR3: CASSQESHYGYTF
V: TRBV27; J: TRBJ2-7; D: .; size: .; DNA: TGTGCCAGCAGTTTATCCCCCGGGAGAGGGGTCGAGCAGTACTTC; CDR3: CASSLSPGRGVEQYF
V: TRBV5-4; J: TRBJ1-2; D: .; size: .; DNA: TGTGCCAGCAGCTTGGATGGAGGCAGCCCGGGCTACACCTTC; CDR3: CASSLDGGSPGYTF
V: TRBV9; J: TRBJ2-7; D: TRBD1; size: .; DNA: TGTGCCAGCAGCGTAGGACAGGGGGCCTACGAGCAGTACTTC; CDR3: CASSVGQGAYEQYF
V: TRBV28; J: TRBJ1-1; D: TRBD1; size: .; DNA: TGTGCCAGCAGTTTTCTGGCCGGACAGGGCACTGAAGCTTTCTTT; CDR3: CASSFLAGQGTEAFF
V: TRBV4-2; J: TRBJ2-7; D: TRBD1; size: .; DNA: TGTGCCAGCAGCCAAGATAGGGACAGTTACTACGAGCAGTACTTC; CDR3: CASSQDRDSYYEQYF
V: TRBV10-3; J: TRBJ2-5; D: .; size: .; DNA: TGTGCCATCAGTGATCCCCCTCGAGAGACCCAGTACTTC; CDR3: CAISDPPRETQYF
V: TRBV27; J: TRBJ1-5; D: .; size: .; DNA: TGTGCCAGCAGTTCCTCAGGGGCCTTCAATCAGCCCCAGCATTTT; CDR3: CASSSSGAFNQPQHF
V: TRBV27; J: TRBJ1-5; D: .; size: .; DNA: TGTGCCAGCAGTTTAGGGAGGGGAGGAAATCAGCCCCAGCATTTT; CDR3: CASSLGRGGNQPQHF
V: TRBV6-6; J: TRBJ1-2; D: TRBD1; size: .; DNA: TGTGCCAGCAGTTACTTTATTTCGGGACAGGGGCCCGGCTACACCTTC; CDR3: CASSYFISGQGPGYTF
V: TRBV14; J: TRBJ1-2; D: .; size: .; DNA: TGTGCCAGCAGCCCGAACTTTCCCCAGGAGGAGGGATTTGGCTACACCTTC; CDR3: CASSPNFPQEEGFGYTF